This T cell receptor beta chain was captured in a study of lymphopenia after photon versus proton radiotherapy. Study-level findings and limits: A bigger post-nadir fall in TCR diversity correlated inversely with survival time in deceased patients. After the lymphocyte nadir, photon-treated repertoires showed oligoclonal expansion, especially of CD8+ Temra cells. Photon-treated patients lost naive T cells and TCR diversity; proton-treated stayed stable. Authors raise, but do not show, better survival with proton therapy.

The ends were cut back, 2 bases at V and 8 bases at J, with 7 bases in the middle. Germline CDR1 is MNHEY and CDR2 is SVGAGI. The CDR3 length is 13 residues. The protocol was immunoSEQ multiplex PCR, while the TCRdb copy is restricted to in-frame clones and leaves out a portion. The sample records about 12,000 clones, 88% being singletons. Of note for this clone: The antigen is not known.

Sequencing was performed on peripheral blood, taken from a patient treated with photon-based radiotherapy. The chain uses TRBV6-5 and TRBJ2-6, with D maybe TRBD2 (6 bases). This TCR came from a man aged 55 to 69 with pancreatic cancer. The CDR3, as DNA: TGTGCCAGCAGTTACCGGGAGACCAACGTCCTGACTTTC. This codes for CASSYRETNVLTF.